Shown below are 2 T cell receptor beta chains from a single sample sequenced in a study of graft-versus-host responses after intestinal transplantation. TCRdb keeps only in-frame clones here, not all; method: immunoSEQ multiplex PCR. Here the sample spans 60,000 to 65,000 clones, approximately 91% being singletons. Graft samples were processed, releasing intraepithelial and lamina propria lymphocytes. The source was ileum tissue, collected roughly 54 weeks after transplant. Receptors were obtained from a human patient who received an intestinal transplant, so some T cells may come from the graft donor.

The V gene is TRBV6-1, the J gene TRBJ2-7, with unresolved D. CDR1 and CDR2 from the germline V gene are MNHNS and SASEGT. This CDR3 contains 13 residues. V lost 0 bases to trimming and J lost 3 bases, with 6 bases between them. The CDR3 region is CASSEAFRYEQYF. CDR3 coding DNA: TGTGCCAGCAGTGAAGCGTTTCGCTACGAGCAGTACTTC.

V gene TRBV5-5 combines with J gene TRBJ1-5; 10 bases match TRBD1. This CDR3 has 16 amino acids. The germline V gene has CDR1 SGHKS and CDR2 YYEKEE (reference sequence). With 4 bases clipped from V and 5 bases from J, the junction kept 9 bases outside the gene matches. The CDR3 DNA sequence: TGTGCCAGCAGCAAGGGGGGAGGGACAGGGGATCAGCCCCAGCATTTT. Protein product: CASSKGGGTGDQPQHF.